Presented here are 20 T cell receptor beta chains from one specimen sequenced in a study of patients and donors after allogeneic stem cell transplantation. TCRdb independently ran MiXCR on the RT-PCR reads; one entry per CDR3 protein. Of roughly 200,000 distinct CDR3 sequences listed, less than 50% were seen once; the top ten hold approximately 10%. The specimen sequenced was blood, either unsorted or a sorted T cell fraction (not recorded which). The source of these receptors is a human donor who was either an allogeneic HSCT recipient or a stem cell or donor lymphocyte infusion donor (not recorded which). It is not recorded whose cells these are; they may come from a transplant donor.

The CDR3 nucleotides are TGTGCCAGCAGGACAGGCAACTACCTTTACTACGAGCAGTACTTC. This sequence encodes CASRTGNYLYYEQYF. The chain couples TRBV27 to TRBJ2-7, with a possible D match to TRBD1 (6 bases). The CDR3 has 15 amino acids. Germline V gene data show CDR1 as MNHEY and CDR2 as SMNVEV (reference sequence). With 6 bases removed from V and 3 bases from J, the gap between germline ends came to 18 bases.

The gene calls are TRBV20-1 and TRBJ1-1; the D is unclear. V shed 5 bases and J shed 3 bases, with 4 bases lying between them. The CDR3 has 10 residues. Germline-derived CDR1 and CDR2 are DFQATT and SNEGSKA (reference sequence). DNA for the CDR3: TGCAGTGCTCAGGACACTGAAGCTTTCTTT. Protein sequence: CSAQDTEAFF.

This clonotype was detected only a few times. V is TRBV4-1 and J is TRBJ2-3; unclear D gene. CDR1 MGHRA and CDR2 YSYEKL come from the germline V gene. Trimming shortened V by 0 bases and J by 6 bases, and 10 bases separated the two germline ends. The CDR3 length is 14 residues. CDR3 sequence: CASSQESGFDTQYF. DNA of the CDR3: TGCGCCAGCAGCCAAGAAAGTGGTTTCGATACGCAGTATTTT.

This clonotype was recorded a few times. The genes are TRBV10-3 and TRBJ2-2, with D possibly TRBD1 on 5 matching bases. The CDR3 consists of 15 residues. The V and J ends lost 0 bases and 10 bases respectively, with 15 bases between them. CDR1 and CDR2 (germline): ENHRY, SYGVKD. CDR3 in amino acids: CAISESAAGIEELFF. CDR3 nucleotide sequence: TGTGCCATCAGTGAGTCGGCGGCAGGGATCGAGGAGCTGTTTTTT.

CDR3 in amino acids: CASSFRVGTEAFF. CDR3 bases: TGCGCCAGCAGCTTCAGGGTGGGCACTGAAGCTTTCTTT. The V call is TRBV5-1, the J call TRBJ1-1, with D possibly TRBD1 on 5 matching bases. Germline CDR1 SGHRS, CDR2 YFSETQ. This CDR3 has 13 amino acids. The V end lost 2 bases, the J end lost 4 bases, and 9 bases lay between the germline ends.

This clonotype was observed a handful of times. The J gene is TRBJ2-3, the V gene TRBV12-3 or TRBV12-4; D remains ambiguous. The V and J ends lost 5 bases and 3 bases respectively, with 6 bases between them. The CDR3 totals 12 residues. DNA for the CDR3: TGTGCCAGCAGTCTAATGACAGATACGCAGTATTTT. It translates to CASSLMTDTQYF.

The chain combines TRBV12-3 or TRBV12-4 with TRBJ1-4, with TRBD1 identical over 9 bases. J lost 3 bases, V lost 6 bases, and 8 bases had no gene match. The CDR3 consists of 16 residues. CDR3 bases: TGTGCCAGCAGCGACTCCGGGACAGGGCCTAATGAAAAACTGTTTTTT. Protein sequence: CASSDSGTGPNEKLFF.

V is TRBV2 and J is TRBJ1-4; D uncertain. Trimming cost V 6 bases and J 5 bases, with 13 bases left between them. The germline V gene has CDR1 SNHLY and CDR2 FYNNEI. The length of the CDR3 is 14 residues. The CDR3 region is CASRPTGRNEKLFF. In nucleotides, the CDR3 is TGTGCCAGCAGACCGACGGGAAGAAATGAAAAACTGTTTTTT.

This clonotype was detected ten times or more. Here the CDR3 DNA reads TGTGCCAGCAGCTTCCAGATGAACACTGAAGCTTTCTTT. Amino acid sequence: CASSFQMNTEAFF. This chain joins TRBV7-9 and TRBJ1-1, with D unresolved. Trimming removed 3 bases at V and 0 bases at J, with 5 bases between. There are 13 residues in the CDR3. Germline V lookup: CDR1 SEHNR, CDR2 FQNEAQ (reference sequence).

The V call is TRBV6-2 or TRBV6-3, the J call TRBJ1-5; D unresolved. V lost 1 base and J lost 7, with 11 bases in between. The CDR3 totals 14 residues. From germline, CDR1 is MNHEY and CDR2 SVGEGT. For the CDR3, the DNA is TGTGCCAGCAGTTACTGGTCGGGCGGGCAGCCCCAGCATTTT. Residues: CASSYWSGGQPQHF.

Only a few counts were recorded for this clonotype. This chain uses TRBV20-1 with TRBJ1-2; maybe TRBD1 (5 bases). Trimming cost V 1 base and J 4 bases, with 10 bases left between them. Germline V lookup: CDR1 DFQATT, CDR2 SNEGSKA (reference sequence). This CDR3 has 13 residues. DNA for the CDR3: TGCAGTGCTAGAGCGGCAGGGCTCTATGGCTACACCTTC. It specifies CSARAAGLYGYTF.

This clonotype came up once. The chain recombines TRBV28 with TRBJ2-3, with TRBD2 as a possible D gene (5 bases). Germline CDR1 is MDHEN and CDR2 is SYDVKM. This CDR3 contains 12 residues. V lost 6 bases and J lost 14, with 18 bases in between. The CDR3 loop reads CASSLASGERYF. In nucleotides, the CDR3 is TGTGCCAGCAGCCTCGCCAGCGGTGAGCGGTATTTT.

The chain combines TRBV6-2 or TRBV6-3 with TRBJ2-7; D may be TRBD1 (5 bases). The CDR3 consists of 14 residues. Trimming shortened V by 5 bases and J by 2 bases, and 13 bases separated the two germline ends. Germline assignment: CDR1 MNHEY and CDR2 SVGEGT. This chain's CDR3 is CASSPPTETYEQYF. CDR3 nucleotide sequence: TGTGCCAGCAGTCCCCCGACAGAGACCTACGAGCAGTACTTC.

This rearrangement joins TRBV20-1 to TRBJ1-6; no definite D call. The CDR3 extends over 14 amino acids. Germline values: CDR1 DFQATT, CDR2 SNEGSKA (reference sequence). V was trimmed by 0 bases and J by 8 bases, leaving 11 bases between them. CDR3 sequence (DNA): TGCAGTGCTAGAGATCTCGGGGTAGATTCACCCCTCCACTTT. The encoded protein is CSARDLGVDSPLHF.

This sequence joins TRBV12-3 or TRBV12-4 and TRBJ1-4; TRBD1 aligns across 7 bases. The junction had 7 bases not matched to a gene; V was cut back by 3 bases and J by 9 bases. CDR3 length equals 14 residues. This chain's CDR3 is CASSLTGNEKKLFF. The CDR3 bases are TGTGCCAGCAGTTTGACAGGGAACGAGAAAAAACTGTTTTTT.

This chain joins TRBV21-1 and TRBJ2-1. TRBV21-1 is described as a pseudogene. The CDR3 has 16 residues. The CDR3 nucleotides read TGTGCCAGCAGCATATCGAACAGGACCTCATACAATGAGCAGTTCTTC. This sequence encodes CASSISNRTSYNEQFF.

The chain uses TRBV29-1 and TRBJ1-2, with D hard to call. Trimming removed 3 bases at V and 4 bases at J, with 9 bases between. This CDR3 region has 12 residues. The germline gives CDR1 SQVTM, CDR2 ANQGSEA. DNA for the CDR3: TGCAGCGTTGATAAGGCAGTCTATGGCTACACCTTC. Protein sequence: CSVDKAVYGYTF.

Written as DNA, the CDR3 is TGTGCCAGCAGCCACGGGGCGGCAGTTTATGGCTACACCTTC. Amino acids: CASSHGAAVYGYTF. The chain uses TRBV3-1 and TRBJ1-2; D perhaps matches TRBD1 (5 bases). The CDR3 has 14 amino acids. Germline lookup yields CDR1 LGHDT and CDR2 YNNKEL (reference sequence). V shed 3 bases and J shed 5 bases, with 13 bases lying between them.

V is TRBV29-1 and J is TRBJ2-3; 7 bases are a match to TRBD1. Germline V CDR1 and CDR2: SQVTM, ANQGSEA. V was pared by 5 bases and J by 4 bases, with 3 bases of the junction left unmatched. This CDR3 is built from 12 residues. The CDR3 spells CSVLQGADTQYF. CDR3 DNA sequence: TGCAGCGTTCTCCAGGGGGCAGATACGCAGTATTTT.

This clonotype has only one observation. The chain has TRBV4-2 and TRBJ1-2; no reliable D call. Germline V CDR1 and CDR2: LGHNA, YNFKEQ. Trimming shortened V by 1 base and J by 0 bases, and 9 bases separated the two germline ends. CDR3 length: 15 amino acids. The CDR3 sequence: CASSQADGANYGYTF. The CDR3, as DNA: TGTGCCAGCAGCCAAGCCGACGGGGCTAACTATGGCTACACCTTC.